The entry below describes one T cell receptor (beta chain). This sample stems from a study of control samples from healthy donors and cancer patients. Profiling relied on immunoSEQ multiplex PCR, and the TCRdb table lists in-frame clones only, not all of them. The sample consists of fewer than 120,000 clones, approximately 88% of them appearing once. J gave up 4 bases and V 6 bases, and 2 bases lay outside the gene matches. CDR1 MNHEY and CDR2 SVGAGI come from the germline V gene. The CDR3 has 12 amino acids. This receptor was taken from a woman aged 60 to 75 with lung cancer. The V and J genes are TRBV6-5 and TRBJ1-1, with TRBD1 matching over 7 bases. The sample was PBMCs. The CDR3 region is CASSRGGTEAFF. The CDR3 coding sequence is TGTGCCAGCAGCAGGGGGGGCACTGAAGCTTTCTTT.